This T cell receptor (beta chain) was captured in a study of CD8 T cells in ankylosing spondylitis. Study observations and caveats: According to the report, clones linked to the disease were significantly enriched in matched synovial fluid samples taken from ankylosing spondylitis patients. Blood from ankylosing spondylitis patients appeared to carry a characteristic roughly eight-variant TCR beta motif.

This clonotype occurred many times. Its cognate antigen is unknown. The CDR3 is made up of 13 amino acids. Deletions cut 5 bases from V and 2 bases from J, with 10 bases between. Germline CDR1 reads MDHEN; CDR2 reads SYDVKM. TCRdb used MiXCR to reprocess the 5' RACE reads, holding one entry per CDR3 protein. Among hundreds of thousands of distinct CDR3 sequences listed, 8% to 11% were seen once. The chain carries TRBV28 and TRBJ2-7; D uncertain. This TCR was sampled from a male donor with ankylosing spondylitis or in good health (not recorded which). Sequencing was performed on blood, either unsorted or a sorted T cell fraction (not recorded which). The CDR3 DNA reads as TGTGCCAGCAGTCCTCCCAGCCCCTACGAGCAGTACTTC. Amino acids: CASSPPSPYEQYF.